Following are 20 T cell receptor beta chains from one sample sequenced in a study of glioma-infiltrating T cells. The iRepertoire nested amplicon-rescue multiplex PCR amplified TCR alpha and beta CDR3s from RNA. TCRdb re-derived calls from the multiplex PCR reads in MiXCR, one entry per CDR3 protein. The sample consists of about 410,000 distinct CDR3 sequences, 41% of them appearing once. The sample taken for sequencing was glioma tissue, nonneoplastic brain tissue, or PBMCs (not recorded which). Every receptor here comes from a human donor with low-grade glioma or glioblastoma, undergoing nonglioma brain surgery, or in good health (not recorded which).

To note about this clonotype: Just one base apart from a much larger clone, this may be a read error. No conserved phenylalanine or tryptophan ends this CDR3, so it is likely a read error. The chain links TRBV4-2 to TRBJ1-1; TRBD1 matches 7 bases. Germline V gene sequence: CDR1 LGHNA, CDR2 YNFKEQ. CDR3 length: 16 amino acids. With V trimmed by 2 bases and J by 11 bases, 17 bases remained unmatched. CDR3 sequence (DNA): TGTGCCAGCAGCCAACGACAGGGTGAAGGGTGGTCCTGGGCTTTCTCT. Translation gives CASSQRQGEGWSWAFS.

This clonotype came up once. The chain uses TRBV30 and TRBJ1-1; D unresolved. The CDR3 loop spans 12 amino acids. V lost 2 bases to trimming and J lost 3 bases, with 7 bases between them. Looked up from germline, CDR1 is GTSNPN and CDR2 is SVGIG (reference sequence). As DNA, the CDR3 is TGTGCCTGGAGTACGAGGTACACTGAAGCTTTCTTT. This sequence encodes CAWSTRYTEAFF. Full variable domain (remainder filled in from reference TRBV30 and TRBJ1-1): SQTIHQWPATLVQPVGSPLSLECTVEGTSNPNLYWYRQAAGRGLQLLFYSVGIGQISSEVPQNLSASRPQDRQFILSSKKLLLSDSGFYLCAWSTRYTEAFFGQGTRLTVV.

This clonotype has more than one count but fewer than ten. Lacking the conserved final phenylalanine or tryptophan, this CDR3 likely reflects a read error. The rearrangement joins TRBV7-6 to TRBJ2-3; no clear D. V lost 11 bases, J lost 0 bases, and 18 bases lay in between. The CDR3 extends over 15 amino acids. Germline V gene sequence: CDR1 SGHVS, CDR2 FNYEAQ. The CDR3 coding sequence is TGTGCCCCCTCCCGCGGTAGAGCTAGCACAGATACGCAGTATTCT. Its translation is CAPSRGRASTDTQYS.

This clonotype was counted many times. The genes are TRBV4-3 and TRBJ2-1; TRBD2 matches at 9 bases. The V gene end was trimmed by 5 bases and the J gene end by 10 bases; junction bases not matched to a gene: 6. CDR1 and CDR2 from the germline V gene are LGHNA and YSLEER. This CDR3 spans 13 amino acids. CDR3 loop: CASSMVAGVEQFF. DNA for the CDR3: TGCGCCAGCAGCATGGTAGCGGGAGTGGAGCAGTTCTTC.

This clonotype has ten or more counts. The J gene is TRBJ2-7, the V gene TRBV7-6, with D hard to call. Germline lookup yields CDR1 SGHVS and CDR2 FNYEAQ. This CDR3 contains 14 residues. Trimming left V 5 bases short and J 5 bases short, with 16 bases between. The CDR3 DNA reads TGTGCCAGCAGCCCCGACGGAGTAATCGACGAGCAGTACTTC. It yields the protein CASSPDGVIDEQYF. Combining the CDR3 with reference TRBV7-6 and TRBJ2-7 gives the whole variable domain GAGVSQSPRYKVTKRGQDVALRCDPISGHVSLYWYRQALGQGPEFLTYFNYEAQQDKSGLPNDRFSAERPEGSISTLTIQRTEQRDSAMYRCASSPDGVIDEQYFGPGTRLTVT.

Many counts were recorded for this clonotype. The chain combines TRBV6-2 or TRBV6-3 with TRBJ1-1, with 9 nucleotides matching TRBD1. This CDR3 is built from 15 residues. Germline assignment: CDR1 MNHEY and CDR2 SVGEGT. The V and J ends lost 4 bases and 4 bases, in that order; junction bases with no gene match: 7. CDR3 sequence: CASSSIQGASTEAFF. The CDR3 DNA is TGTGCCAGCAGTTCGATACAGGGGGCGAGCACTGAAGCTTTCTTT.

For this clonotype: A read error may explain this, as a much larger clone is one base away. The missing conserved phenylalanine or tryptophan at the end of this CDR3 makes a read error likely. The rearrangement joins TRBV27 to TRBJ1-2, with TRBD1 matching 9 bases. Germline V lookup: CDR1 MNHEY, CDR2 SMNVEV (reference sequence). V lost 3 bases, J lost 4 bases, and 6 bases stayed unmatched. The CDR3 consists of 15 residues. The CDR3 sequence is CASSFRQGGSYGYTL. CDR3 DNA sequence: TGTGCCAGCAGTTTCCGACAGGGGGGGAGCTATGGCTACACCCTC.

This clonotype was counted only a few times. The CDR3 nucleotides read TGCAGTGCTAGAGATCCCTGGGGGGATACGCAGTATTTT. As protein: CSARDPWGDTQYF. The chain links TRBV20-1 to TRBJ2-3; either TRBD1 or TRBD2 may fit D (5 bases each). CDR3 size: 13 residues. V was pared by 0 bases and J by 6 bases, with 10 bases between. CDR1 and CDR2 (germline): DFQATT, SNEGSKA (reference sequence).

The rearrangement joins TRBV4-1 to TRBJ2-7, with TRBD2 identical over 9 bases. The germline V gene encodes CDR1 MGHRA and CDR2 YSYEKL. CDR3 length: 16 residues. Germline trimming cut 0 bases from V and 6 bases from J; bases unmatched to any gene: 9. In DNA, the CDR3 is TGCGCCAGCAGCCAAGATTGGGCTAGCGGGAACCTCGAGCAGTACTTC. Its protein product is CASSQDWASGNLEQYF.

This clonotype was counted at least ten times. The chain has TRBV24-1 and TRBJ2-3; possible D gene TRBD1, 5 bases. The CDR3 has 14 amino acids. The germline V gene encodes CDR1 KGHDR and CDR2 SFDVKD. Trimming shortened V by 2 bases and J by 10 bases, and 15 bases separated the two germline ends. CDR3 in amino acids: CATSDYRMTEAQYF. CDR3 DNA: TGTGCCACCAGTGATTACAGGATGACTGAGGCGCAGTATTTT.

The rearrangement uses TRBV28 and TRBJ1-6; 8 bases are a match to TRBD1. The CDR3 consists of 15 residues. Trimming removed 5 bases from V and 7 bases from J; junction bases left unmatched: 7. Germline V lookup: CDR1 MDHEN, CDR2 SYDVKM. Here the CDR3 DNA reads TGTGCCAGCAGTCGGGGGACAGGTGGGAATTCACCCCTCCACTTT. Its protein is CASSRGTGGNSPLHF.

V usage is TRBV6-2 or TRBV6-3 and J usage is TRBJ2-7; 8 positions match TRBD1. Germline CDR1 is MNHEY and CDR2 is SVGEGT. Unmatched junction bases numbered 16, after V lost 5 bases and J lost 7 bases. The CDR3 totals 16 residues. In nucleotides, the CDR3 is TGTGCCAGCAGTATCTACGGGACAGGACTTATAAATGAGCAGTACTTC. The encoded protein is CASSIYGTGLINEQYF.

V and J are TRBV15 and TRBJ2-1; 9 bases agree with TRBD1. Germline V lookup: CDR1 LNHNV, CDR2 YYDKDF (reference sequence). V was clipped by 10 bases and J by 1 base; unmatched bases: 11. CDR3 length: 16 amino acids. The CDR3: CASSPTGGESYNEQFF. CDR3 coding DNA: TGTGCCAGCAGTCCGACAGGGGGTGAGTCCTACAATGAGCAGTTCTTC.

This clonotype was observed many times. The J gene is TRBJ2-1, the V gene TRBV11-2, with D possibly TRBD2 on 5 matching bases. The CDR3 runs 13 residues. Germline V gene lookup returns CDR1 SGHAT and CDR2 FQNNGV. The V and J ends lost 6 bases and 4 bases respectively, with 10 bases between them. DNA of the CDR3: TGTGCCAGCAGAACGGACTCTTACAATGAGCAGTTCTTC. This translates into CASRTDSYNEQFF.

In this sample, this clonotype turned up a few times. This chain connects TRBV4-3 to TRBJ2-1; 8 bases map to TRBD2. Trimming took 0 bases from V and 3 from J; bases not matched to a gene: 10. The CDR3 contains 18 residues. Germline V lookup: CDR1 LGHNA, CDR2 YSLEER. CDR3 coding DNA: TGCGCCAGCAGCCAAGATTTCTTAGGCGGGAGGAACTACAATGAGCAGTTCTTC. The encoded protein is CASSQDFLGGRNYNEQFF.

As to this clonotype: The CDR3 does not close with the conserved phenylalanine or tryptophan, likely indicating a read error. The chain couples TRBV3-1 to TRBJ2-1, with D possibly being TRBD1 (6 bases). Germline V gene data show CDR1 as LGHDT and CDR2 as YNNKEL (reference sequence). CDR3 length equals 15 residues. V lost 10 bases and J 1 base, leaving 17 bases between the germline ends. The CDR3 DNA is TGTGCCACCATCCCCAGGGGCCTATCCTACAATGAGCAGTTCCTC. This sequence encodes CATIPRGLSYNEQFL.

The chain recombines TRBV25-1 with TRBJ2-5; a possible D gene is TRBD2 (6 bases). This CDR3 comprises 12 residues. Germline loops: CDR1 MGHDK, CDR2 SYGVNS. Trimming removed 5 bases at V and 4 bases at J, with 8 bases between. The CDR3 loop is CASSSGGETQYF. The DNA of the CDR3 is TGTGCCAGCAGTTCCGGGGGAGAGACCCAGTACTTC.

V usage is TRBV5-4 and J usage is TRBJ2-1; TRBD1 agrees at 9 bases. The CDR3 covers 16 residues. In germline, CDR1 is SGHNT, CDR2 YYREEE (reference sequence). The trim removed 4 bases at V and 3 bases at J, leaving 8 bases unmatched. In nucleotides, the CDR3 is TGTGCCAGCAGCGTGTACAGGGGGCAATTCTACAATGAGCAGTTCTTC. This gives the protein CASSVYRGQFYNEQFF.

Regarding this clonotype: This may be a read error, as it is one base from a much larger clone. This rearrangement joins TRBV6-1 to TRBJ2-3, with 8 bases matching TRBD1. The CDR3 loop spans 14 amino acids. Germline-derived CDR1 and CDR2 are MNHNS and SASEGT. Trimming at V came to 9 bases and at J to 5 bases, leaving 10 bases not matched to a gene. The CDR3 reads CASARQGFGDTQYF. Written as DNA, the CDR3 is TGTGCCAGTGCGAGACAGGGGTTTGGAGATACGCAGTATTTT.

Remarks on this clonotype: Since a much larger clone is just one base distant, this may be a read error. V and J are TRBV15 and TRBJ2-3; possibly TRBD1 for D (6 bases). CDR1 LNHNV and CDR2 YYDKDF come from the germline V gene (reference sequence). The CDR3 runs 16 residues. V lost 5 bases and J lost 2, with 17 bases in between. CDR3 amino acids: CATSPTLQGITDTQYF. The DNA for the CDR3 is TGTGCCACCAGCCCTACTCTACAGGGAATCACAGATACGCAGTATTTT.